The sequence of this T cell receptor (beta chain) was determined in a study of radiotherapy plus CTLA-4 blockade in lung cancer (dated 2018 in TCRdb). General notes on the study: Among enrolled patients, 15% to 20% had an objective response and 25% to 35% reached disease control.

The study tested focal radiation therapy combined with CTLA-4 blockade (ipilimumab) in patients with chemo-refractory metastatic non-small-cell lung cancer. Broad study findings and their caveats: Increased serum interferon-beta after radiation, together with early dynamic changes in blood T cell clones, were reported to be the strongest predictors of response. TCR clones derived from tumors expanded in peripheral blood after treatment with radiotherapy and ipilimumab.

Receptor amplification or capture employed the immunoSEQ multiplex PCR assay. Not all clones reach the TCRdb copy of this immuneACCESS table, which keeps in-frame sequences only. Checked studies attribute under half of the gap to unresolved V genes and leave the rest unexplained. For this sample there are some 110,000 clones; more than 65% appear just once. The ten top clones hold about 3.3% of the sample. Notes on this clone: What antigen it recognizes has not been identified. No qualities accompany the bases; no much larger clone lies one base away.

The germline V gene encodes CDR1 MRHNA and CDR2 SNTAGT. Counted from cysteine to phenylalanine, this CDR3 has 16 amino acids. Just CDR3 DNA is preserved here, 48 bases in frame from base 1. From V the trimming removes 3 bases and from J it removes 5 bases, while the gene matches leave 8 bases of the junction unaccounted for. The source is a human donor with non-small cell lung cancer that progressed on radiotherapy plus ipilimumab. Some clones in this sample may be carry-over from other donors' samples. The material was peripheral blood, obtained from a patient treated with radiotherapy plus ipilimumab. Here the chain combines TRBV6-4 and TRBJ1-2; 11 bases in the junction line up with TRBD1. The CDR3 region: CASSEGGQGAGYGYTF. The nucleotides are TGTGCCAGCAGTGAAGGAGGACAGGGGGCTGGGTATGGCTACACCTTC.